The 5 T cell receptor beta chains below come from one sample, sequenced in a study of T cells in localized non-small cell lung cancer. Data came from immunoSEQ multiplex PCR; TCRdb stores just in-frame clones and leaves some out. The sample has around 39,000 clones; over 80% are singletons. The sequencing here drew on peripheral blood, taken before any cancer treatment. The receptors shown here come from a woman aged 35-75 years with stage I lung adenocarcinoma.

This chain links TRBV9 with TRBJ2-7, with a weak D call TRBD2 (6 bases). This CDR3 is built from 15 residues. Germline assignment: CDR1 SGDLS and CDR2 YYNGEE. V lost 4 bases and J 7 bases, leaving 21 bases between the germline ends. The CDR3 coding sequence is TGTGCCAGCAGCCCCCGGGACTCATGGAATTGGGAGCAGTACTTC. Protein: CASSPRDSWNWEQYF.

In DNA, the CDR3 is TGCGCCAGCAGCTTAGGGAACATGGATACAACTAATGAAAAACTGTTTTTT. Translating gives CASSLGNMDTTNEKLFF. This chain links TRBV5-1 with TRBJ1-4; D is unclear. Germline CDR1 reads SGHRS; CDR2 reads YFSETQ. The CDR3 runs to 17 residues. Trimming took off 2 bases at V and 0 bases at J, with 14 bases between the two ends.

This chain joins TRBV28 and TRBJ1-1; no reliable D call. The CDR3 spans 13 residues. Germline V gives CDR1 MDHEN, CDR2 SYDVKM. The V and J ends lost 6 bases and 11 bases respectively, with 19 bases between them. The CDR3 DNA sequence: TGTGCCAGCAGCTTTCAACCGGTGGTGGAGGCTTTCTTT. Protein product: CASSFQPVVEAFF.

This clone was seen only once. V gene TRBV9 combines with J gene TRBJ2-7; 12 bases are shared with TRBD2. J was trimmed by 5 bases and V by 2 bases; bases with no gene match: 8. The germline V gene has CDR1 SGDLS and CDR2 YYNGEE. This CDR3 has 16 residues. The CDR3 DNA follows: TGTGCCAGCAGCGTGAGCGGTGCTAGCGGGAGGGACGAGCAGTACTTC. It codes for CASSVSGASGRDEQYF.

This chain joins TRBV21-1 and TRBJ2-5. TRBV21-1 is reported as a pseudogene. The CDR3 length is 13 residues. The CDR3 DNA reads TGTGCCAGCAGCAGAGGGACGGCCGGGGCCCAGTACTTC. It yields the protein CASSRGTAGAQYF.